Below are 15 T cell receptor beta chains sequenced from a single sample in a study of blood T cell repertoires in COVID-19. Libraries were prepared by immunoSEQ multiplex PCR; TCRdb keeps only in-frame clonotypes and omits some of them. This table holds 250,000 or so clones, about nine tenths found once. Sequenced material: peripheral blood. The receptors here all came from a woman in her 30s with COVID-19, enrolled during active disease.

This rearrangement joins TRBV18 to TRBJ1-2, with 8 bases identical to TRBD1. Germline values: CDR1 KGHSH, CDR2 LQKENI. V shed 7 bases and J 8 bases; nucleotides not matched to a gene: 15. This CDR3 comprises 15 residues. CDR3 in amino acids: CASFQDRDQALGYTF. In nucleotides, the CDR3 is TGTGCCAGCTTTCAGGACAGGGACCAAGCGCTCGGCTACACCTTC.

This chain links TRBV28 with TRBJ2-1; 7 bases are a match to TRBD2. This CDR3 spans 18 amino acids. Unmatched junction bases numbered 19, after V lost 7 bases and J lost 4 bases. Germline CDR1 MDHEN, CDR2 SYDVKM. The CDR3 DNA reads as TGTGCCAGCAAGACCGATTTGGGGGGGTCCTCCCTTTACAATGAGCAGTTCTTC. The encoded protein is CASKTDLGGSSLYNEQFF.

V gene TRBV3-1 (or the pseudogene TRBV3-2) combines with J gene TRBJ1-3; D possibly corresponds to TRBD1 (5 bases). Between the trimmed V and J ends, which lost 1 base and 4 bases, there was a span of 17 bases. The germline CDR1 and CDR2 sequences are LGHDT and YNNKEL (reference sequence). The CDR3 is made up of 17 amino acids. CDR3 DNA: TGTGCCAGCAGCCAAGGCCGGTCAGGGTACTTCGGAAACACCATATATTTT. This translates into CASSQGRSGYFGNTIYF.

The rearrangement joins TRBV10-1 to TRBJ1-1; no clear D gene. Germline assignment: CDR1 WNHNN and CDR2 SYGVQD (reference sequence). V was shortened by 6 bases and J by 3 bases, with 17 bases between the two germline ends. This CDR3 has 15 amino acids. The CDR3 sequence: CASSPMDWVDTEAFF. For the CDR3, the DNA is TGCGCCAGCAGCCCTATGGACTGGGTCGACACTGAAGCTTTCTTT.

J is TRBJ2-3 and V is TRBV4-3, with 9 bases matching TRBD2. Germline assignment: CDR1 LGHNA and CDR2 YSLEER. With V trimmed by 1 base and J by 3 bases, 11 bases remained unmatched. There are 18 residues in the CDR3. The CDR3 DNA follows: TGCGCCAGCAGCCAAGGATTCGCGGGGGGGGATGTGACAGATACGCAGTATTTT. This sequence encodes CASSQGFAGGDVTDTQYF.

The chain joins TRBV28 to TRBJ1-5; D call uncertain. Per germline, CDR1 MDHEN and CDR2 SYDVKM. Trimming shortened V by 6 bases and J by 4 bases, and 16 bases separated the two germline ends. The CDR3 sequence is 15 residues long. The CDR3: CASSQAGRTNQPQHF. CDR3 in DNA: TGTGCCAGCAGCCAAGCCGGGAGAACTAATCAGCCCCAGCATTTT.

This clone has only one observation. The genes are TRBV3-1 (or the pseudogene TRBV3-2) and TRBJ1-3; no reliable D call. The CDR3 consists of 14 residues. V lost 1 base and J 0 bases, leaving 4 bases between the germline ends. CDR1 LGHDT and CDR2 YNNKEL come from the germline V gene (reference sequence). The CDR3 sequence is CASSQGASGNTIYF. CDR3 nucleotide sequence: TGTGCCAGCAGCCAAGGGGCCTCTGGAAACACCATATATTTT.

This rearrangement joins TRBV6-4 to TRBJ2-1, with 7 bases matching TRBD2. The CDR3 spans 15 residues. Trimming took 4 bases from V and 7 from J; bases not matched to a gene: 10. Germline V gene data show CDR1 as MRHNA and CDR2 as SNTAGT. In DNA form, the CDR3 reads TGTGCCAGCAGTGTGGCGGGGGACGGGGGGAATGAGCAGTTCTTC. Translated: CASSVAGDGGNEQFF.

CDR3 sequence (DNA): TGCGCCAGCAGCTGGGCGGGACTAGCGGAAGAGACCCAGTACTTC. Translating gives CASSWAGLAEETQYF. The chain links TRBV5-1 to TRBJ2-5; TRBD2 aligns across 11 bases. Germline-derived CDR1 and CDR2 are SGHRS and YFSETQ. With V trimmed by 3 bases and J by 3 bases, 4 bases remained unmatched. The length of the CDR3 is 15 residues.

This CDR3 reads CASSQTGTGNEKLFF. Written as DNA, the CDR3 is TGTGCCAGCAGCCAAACCGGGACAGGGAATGAAAAACTGTTTTTT. This chain joins TRBV3-1 (or the pseudogene TRBV3-2) and TRBJ1-4, with 9 bases that match TRBD1. Germline trimming cut 2 bases from V and 5 bases from J; bases unmatched to any gene: 3. Per the germline V gene, CDR1 is LGHDT and CDR2 is YNNKEL (reference sequence). This CDR3 spans 15 amino acids.

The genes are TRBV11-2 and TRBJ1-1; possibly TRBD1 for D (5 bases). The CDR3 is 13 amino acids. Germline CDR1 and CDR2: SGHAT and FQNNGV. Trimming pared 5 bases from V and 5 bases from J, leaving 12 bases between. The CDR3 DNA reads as TGTGCCAGCAGCCTCAATCGGGGGACTGAAGCTTTCTTT. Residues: CASSLNRGTEAFF.

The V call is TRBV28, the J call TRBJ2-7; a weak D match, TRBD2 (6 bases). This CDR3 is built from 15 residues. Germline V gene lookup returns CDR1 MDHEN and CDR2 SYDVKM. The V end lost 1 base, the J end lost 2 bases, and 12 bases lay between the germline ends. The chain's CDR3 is CASSLYRLGAYEQYV. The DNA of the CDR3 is TGTGCCAGCAGTTTATATCGACTAGGGGCCTACGAGCAGTACGTC.

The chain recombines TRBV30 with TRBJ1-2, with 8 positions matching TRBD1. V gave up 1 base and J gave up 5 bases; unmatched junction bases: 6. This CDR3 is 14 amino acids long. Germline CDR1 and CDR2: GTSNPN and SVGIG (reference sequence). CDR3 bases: TGTGCCTGGAGTGCTGACAGGGGACTTTATGGCTACACCTTC. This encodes CAWSADRGLYGYTF.

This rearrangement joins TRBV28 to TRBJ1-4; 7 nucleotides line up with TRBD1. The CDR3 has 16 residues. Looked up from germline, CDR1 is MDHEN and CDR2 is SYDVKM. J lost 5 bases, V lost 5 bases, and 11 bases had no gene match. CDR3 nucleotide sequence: TGTGCCAGCAGTCCCACATACAGGGGTGGGAATGAAAAACTGTTTTTT. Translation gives CASSPTYRGGNEKLFF.

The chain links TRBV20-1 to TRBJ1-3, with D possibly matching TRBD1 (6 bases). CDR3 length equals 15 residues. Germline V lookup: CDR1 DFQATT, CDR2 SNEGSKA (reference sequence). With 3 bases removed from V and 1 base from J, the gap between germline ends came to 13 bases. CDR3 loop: CSASTLRGSGNTIYF. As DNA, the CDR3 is TGCAGTGCTAGTACTCTCAGGGGATCTGGAAACACCATATATTTT.